This T cell receptor (beta chain) was recorded in a study of blood T cell repertoires in COVID-19. The overall study: Specimens from acute and convalescent COVID-19 originated in the United States, Italy and Spain. Nucleic acid was either cDNA or gDNA, and it came from T cells, B-cell-depleted T cells, or PBMCs.

Seattle's enrolled individuals joined amid active infection and were then monitored longitudinally. CDR3 length equals 14 residues. V trimming: 3 bases; J trimming: 2 bases; junction bases outside the gene matches: 5. The germline CDR1 and CDR2 sequences are SGHDT and YYEEEE. As processed by the authors: Using reference gene primer amplification, nucleated cell counts were estimated. Measured with immunoSEQ multiplex PCR; TCRdb has only the in-frame clones, and not every one. The DNA gave D and trimming, while V, J and clone size come from that table. The sample lists around 460,000 clones; roughly 90% were seen once.

The chain employs TRBV5-6 and TRBJ2-7, with 7 bases lining up with TRBD1. This TCR derives from a man aged 18 to 29 with COVID-19, enrolled during active disease. Sequencing was done on a sample of peripheral blood. CDR3 in amino acids: CASSSETGPYEQYF. CDR3 sequence (DNA): TGTGCCAGCAGCTCGGAGACAGGGCCCTACGAGCAGTACTTC.